These 29 T cell receptor beta chains were sequenced from one sample in a study of human T cells and chemical hapten exposure. TCRdb itself ran the RACE reads through MiXCR, one entry per CDR3 protein. In the table there are a few hundred thousand distinct CDR3 sequences, around 5.5% of which are singletons. As for time point: pre-sensitization, week 0. The treatment denotes: therapeutic diphenylcyclopropenone sensitization with weekly scalp DPC. Sample: whole blood, taken in connection with sensitization to the hapten diphenylcyclopropenone (DPC). The receptors shown here come from a woman between 18 and 29 years old with alopecia areata. Some clones in this sample may be carry-over from other donors' samples.

In its sample, this clonotype was seen many times. The chain carries TRBV3-1 and TRBJ2-2; TRBD2 is a possible D gene (5 bases). Per the germline V gene, CDR1 is LGHDT and CDR2 is YNNKEL (reference sequence). V was cut by 4 bases and J by 3 bases, with 9 bases left in between. CDR3 length: 14 residues. This CDR3 reads CASSPGLYTGELFF. CDR3 nucleotides: TGTGCCAGCAGCCCTGGACTGTACACCGGGGAGCTGTTTTTT. The full variable domain, its missing parts supplied by reference TRBV3-1 and TRBJ2-2, is DTAVSQTPKYLVTQMGNDKSIKCEQNLGHDTMYWYKQDSKKFLKIMFSYNNKELIINETVPNRFSPKSPDKAHLNLHINSLELGDSAVYFCASSPGLYTGELFFGEGSRLTVL.

Of note for this clonotype: Just one base apart from a much larger clone, this may be a read error. V usage is TRBV5-1 and J usage is TRBJ1-4, with unresolved D. This CDR3 spans 15 amino acids. The ends were cut back, 2 bases at V and 5 bases at J, with 13 bases in the middle. The germline CDR1 and CDR2 sequences are SGHRS and YFSETQ. As DNA, the CDR3 is TGCGCCAGCAGCTTACGGCACGTACAAAATGAAAAACTGTTTTTT. Its protein product is CASSLRHVQNEKLFF.

In this sample, this clonotype turned up a few times. The CDR3 reads CASSVKASGSFEQYF. The CDR3 nucleotides read TGTGCCAGCAGTGTAAAGGCTAGCGGGTCTTTCGAGCAGTACTTC. This rearrangement joins TRBV25-1 to TRBJ2-7; the match to TRBD2 covers 8 bases. V lost 4 bases and J lost 6; bases outside the gene matches: 11. The germline V gene encodes CDR1 MGHDK and CDR2 SYGVNS. The CDR3 is made up of 15 amino acids.

This clonotype was picked up many times. The V call is TRBV7-9, the J call TRBJ2-7; D unresolved. With 4 bases removed from V and 7 bases from J, the gap between germline ends came to 11 bases. The CDR3 extends over 12 amino acids. Germline V CDR1 and CDR2: SEHNR, FQNEAQ (reference sequence). CDR3 in amino acids: CASSSGPNEQYF. In nucleotides, the CDR3 is TGTGCCAGCAGCTCCGGACCGAATGAGCAGTACTTC.

This clonotype was observed a handful of times. The CDR3 coding sequence is TGCGCCAGCAGAGGTGTGGGGGAGGCGGACTATGGCTACACCTTC. This gives the protein CASRGVGEADYGYTF. The chain employs TRBV5-1 and TRBJ1-2, with D possibly TRBD1 on 5 matching bases. The CDR3 has 15 residues. The germline V gene encodes CDR1 SGHRS and CDR2 YFSETQ. V gave up 5 bases and J gave up 3 bases, with 17 bases separating them.

The gene calls are TRBV27 and TRBJ2-3; no firm D call. The ends were cut back, 3 bases at V and 0 bases at J, with 7 bases in the middle. Looked up from germline, CDR1 is MNHEY and CDR2 is SMNVEV (reference sequence). The CDR3 is 14 residues long. CDR3 nucleotides: TGTGCCAGCAGTTTTCGGGTCAGCACAGATACGCAGTATTTT. It specifies CASSFRVSTDTQYF.

There are many counts of this clonotype. The chain recombines TRBV7-2 with TRBJ2-5; possibly TRBD1 for D (5 bases). The germline CDR1 and CDR2 sequences are SGHTA and FQGNSA. V was cut by 3 bases and J by 2 bases, with 13 bases left in between. The CDR3 is 15 amino acids. CDR3 residues: CASSFDGALQETQYF. The DNA for the CDR3 is TGTGCCAGCAGCTTCGATGGGGCCCTACAAGAGACCCAGTACTTC.

This chain connects TRBV2 to TRBJ1-2, with D possibly TRBD1 on 6 matching bases. The CDR3 extends over 14 amino acids. Per the germline V gene, CDR1 is SNHLY and CDR2 is FYNNEI. Between the trimmed V and J ends, which lost 7 bases and 1 base, there was a span of 13 bases. The CDR3 nucleotides are TGTGCCAGCATCGGCCCAGGGGTTAACTATGGCTACACCTTC. It encodes CASIGPGVNYGYTF.

This clonotype was seen only a few times. This chain uses TRBV9 with TRBJ2-1; 12 positions match TRBD2. This CDR3 contains 15 residues. From germline, CDR1 is SGDLS and CDR2 YYNGEE. J gave up 2 bases and V 4 bases, and 1 base lay outside the gene matches. The DNA for the CDR3 is TGTGCCAGCAGCACTAGCGGGGGGACCTACAATGAGCAGTTCTTC. Translating it yields CASSTSGGTYNEQFF.

This clonotype was observed a few times. V is TRBV27 and J is TRBJ1-1; 7 positions match TRBD1. V lost 6 bases, J lost 5 bases, and 6 bases stayed unmatched. The CDR3 totals 13 residues. Germline V gene sequence: CDR1 MNHEY, CDR2 SMNVEV (reference sequence). CDR3 DNA: TGTGCCAGCAGAGCCCCAGGGGGGACTGAAGCTTTCTTT. Translated, it gives CASRAPGGTEAFF.

J is TRBJ2-3 and V is TRBV7-3; D not resolved. The length of the CDR3 is 16 residues. V was pared by 2 bases and J by 4 bases, with 16 bases between. The germline gives CDR1 SGHTA, CDR2 FQGTGA. CDR3 amino acids: CASSLGSQPPADTQYF. In nucleotides, the CDR3 is TGTGCCAGCAGCTTAGGGTCGCAACCCCCCGCAGATACGCAGTATTTT.

This clonotype was observed at least ten times. The rearrangement joins TRBV12-3 or TRBV12-4 to TRBJ1-4; TRBD1 might be the D (5 bases). CDR3 length: 15 residues. V was trimmed by 4 bases and J by 13 bases, leaving 22 bases between them. CDR3 amino acids: CASSWMAGGGSGLFF. The DNA for the CDR3 is TGTGCCAGCAGTTGGATGGCCGGGGGTGGCTCCGGACTGTTTTTT.

In this sample, this clonotype turned up many times. The chain is built from TRBV6-6 and TRBJ2-3, with 8 nucleotides matching TRBD1. After removal of 0 bases from V and 3 bases from J, the junction contained 2 bases not matched to a gene. Germline values: CDR1 MNHNY, CDR2 SVGAGI (reference sequence). This CDR3 contains 15 residues. The CDR3 reads CASSYSTGVTDTQYF. For the CDR3, the DNA is TGTGCCAGCAGTTACTCGACAGGGGTAACAGATACGCAGTATTTT.

J is TRBJ2-3 and V is TRBV6-2 or TRBV6-3; D is possibly TRBD2 (6 bases). V was cut by 11 bases and J by 2 bases, with 11 bases left in between. There are 12 residues in the CDR3. The germline CDR1 and CDR2 sequences are MNHEY and SVGEGT. The chain's CDR3 is CASGSVTDTQYF. CDR3 nucleotide sequence: TGTGCCTCCGGGAGTGTCACAGATACGCAGTATTTT.

This clonotype has more than one count but fewer than ten. The rearrangement joins TRBV10-3 to TRBJ2-5; D unresolved. The V gene's germline CDR1 is ENHRY and CDR2 SYGVKD. Trimming shortened V by 0 bases and J by 1 base, and 9 bases separated the two germline ends. The CDR3 has 15 amino acids. CDR3 DNA: TGTGCCATCAGTGAGTCGATGAACAGCCAAGAGACCCAGTACTTC. Protein: CAISESMNSQETQYF.

V usage is TRBV18 and J usage is TRBJ1-4; D is undetermined. The CDR3 consists of 15 residues. The germline V and J ends were trimmed by 6 bases and 2 bases, with 13 bases remaining between them. Germline V lookup: CDR1 KGHSH, CDR2 LQKENI. This chain's CDR3 is CASSRTSATNEKLFF. The CDR3 DNA is TGTGCCAGCTCCCGGACGAGTGCTACTAATGAAAAACTGTTTTTT.

This clonotype was found many times. The chain employs TRBV19 and TRBJ1-1; D gene unclear. CDR3 size: 17 residues. Trimming removed 3 bases at V and 1 base at J, with 18 bases between. Germline V gives CDR1 LNHDA, CDR2 SQIVND (reference sequence). CDR3 loop: CASSMRRAPRQNTEAFF. CDR3 sequence (DNA): TGTGCCAGTAGTATGAGACGCGCACCTCGTCAGAACACTGAAGCTTTCTTT.

This clonotype has only a few counts. This chain joins TRBV7-9 and TRBJ2-7; tentatively, D is TRBD1 (6 bases). V lost 4 bases and J 0 bases, leaving 10 bases between the germline ends. CDR1 and CDR2 (germline): SEHNR, FQNEAQ (reference sequence). The CDR3 is made up of 14 amino acids. The DNA of the CDR3 is TGTGCCAGCAGCTCAGGGGCCAGCTCCTACGAGCAGTACTTC. This translates into CASSSGASSYEQYF.

This clonotype was found many times. This chain connects TRBV5-1 to TRBJ1-4, with a possible D match to TRBD1 (5 bases). The CDR3 spans 16 residues. With 4 bases removed from V and 3 bases from J, the gap between germline ends came to 16 bases. Germline assignment: CDR1 SGHRS and CDR2 YFSETQ. CDR3 in amino acids: CASSPGTGPPNEKLFF. In nucleotides, the CDR3 is TGCGCCAGCAGCCCAGGGACCGGGCCGCCTAATGAAAAACTGTTTTTT.

The V and J genes are TRBV29-1 and TRBJ2-2; 9 bases are shared with TRBD1. Germline loops: CDR1 SQVTM, CDR2 ANQGSEA. V trimming: 3 bases; J trimming: 2 bases; junction bases outside the gene matches: 4. This CDR3 has 15 residues. The CDR3 DNA follows: TGCAGCGTTGAGTTAACAGGGGGCAACACCGGGGAGCTGTTTTTT. Residues: CSVELTGGNTGELFF.

The J gene is TRBJ2-2, the V gene TRBV7-3; 10 bases agree with TRBD2. The CDR3 covers 14 residues. After removal of 5 bases from V and 6 bases from J, the junction contained 3 bases not matched to a gene. Germline V CDR1 and CDR2: SGHTA, FQGTGA. The CDR3 DNA reads as TGTGCCAGCAGCCCCACTAGCGGGGCCGGGGAGCTGTTTTTT. This encodes CASSPTSGAGELFF.

This clonotype was counted ten times or more. The rearrangement links TRBV27 to TRBJ2-3; D unresolved. V was shortened by 6 bases and J by 0 bases, with 10 bases between the two germline ends. The CDR3 is 14 amino acids. Per the germline V gene, CDR1 is MNHEY and CDR2 is SMNVEV (reference sequence). CDR3: CASSRPASTDTQYF. The CDR3 DNA reads TGTGCCAGCAGCCGTCCGGCTAGCACAGATACGCAGTATTTT.

The CDR3 DNA reads TGTGCCAGCAGCCAAGATTACACCGGGGAGCTGTTTTTT. Translation: CASSQDYTGELFF. The chain couples TRBV4-2 to TRBJ2-2; D is ambiguous. This CDR3 spans 13 amino acids. Trimming stripped 0 bases from V and 3 bases from J, with 2 bases between. Germline values: CDR1 LGHNA, CDR2 YNFKEQ.

Ten or more counts support this clonotype. The genes are TRBV2 and TRBJ2-1; D remains ambiguous. Germline CDR1 and CDR2: SNHLY and FYNNEI. The CDR3 is 14 amino acids. Trimming cost V 1 base and J 10 bases, with 14 bases left between them. This CDR3 is CASSEGSFAREQFF. Written as DNA, the CDR3 is TGTGCCAGCAGTGAAGGGTCCTTTGCTAGGGAGCAGTTCTTC.

The chain is built from TRBV6-1 and TRBJ1-5; 8 bases are a match to TRBD1. This CDR3 comprises 16 residues. Unmatched junction bases numbered 5, after V lost 2 bases and J lost 2 bases. Looked up from germline, CDR1 is MNHNS and CDR2 is SASEGT. CDR3 residues: CASSEIAGGGNQPQHF. As DNA, the CDR3 is TGTGCCAGCAGTGAAATCGCAGGGGGCGGCAATCAGCCCCAGCATTTT.

CDR3 nucleotides: TGTGCCAGCAGTCCCCCAGGCGGGCTACCGAACACCGGGGAGCTGTTTTTT. It codes for CASSPPGGLPNTGELFF. V gene TRBV12-3 or TRBV12-4 combines with J gene TRBJ2-2; D is possibly TRBD2 (5 bases). The germline V and J ends were trimmed by 5 bases and 0 bases, with 16 bases remaining between them. This CDR3 contains 17 residues.

The rearrangement uses TRBV5-1 and TRBJ2-5; possibly TRBD1 for D (6 bases). This CDR3 is 13 amino acids long. Germline V lookup: CDR1 SGHRS, CDR2 YFSETQ. V lost 0 bases, J lost 5 bases, and 8 bases lay in between. The CDR3 bases are TGCGCCAGCAGCTTGGACAGGGTTGAGACCCAGTACTTC. Protein sequence: CASSLDRVETQYF.

This clonotype appeared a few times. V usage is TRBV28 and J usage is TRBJ1-2; D might be TRBD1 (5 bases). The CDR3 covers 16 residues. V was clipped by 6 bases and J by 5 bases, with 22 bases between them. Per germline, CDR1 MDHEN and CDR2 SYDVKM. The DNA for the CDR3 is TGTGCCAGCAGCCCCAGGGAAAACCGACCTTATTATGGCTACACCTTC. Amino acid sequence: CASSPRENRPYYGYTF.

This chain connects TRBV5-5 to TRBJ1-1; no reliable D call. The CDR3 has 14 amino acids. The V gene's germline CDR1 is SGHKS and CDR2 YYEKEE (reference sequence). Trimming stripped 2 bases from V and 3 bases from J, with 11 bases between. CDR3 DNA sequence: TGTGCCAGCAGCTTTGACATGGGAGACACTGAAGCTTTCTTT. It is translated as CASSFDMGDTEAFF.